The rows below give T cell receptor beta chains drawn from one sample of a study of CD8 T cells in Susac syndrome. MiXCR, run by TCRdb on the immunoSEQ multiplex PCR reads, gives a single entry per CDR3 protein. The data show around 150,000 distinct CDR3 sequences, with approximately 94% seen just once and 0.075% to 0.09% held by the top ten. The sample comprised CD4+ T cells from PBMCs. Receptor source: a human donor with Susac syndrome. CDR3s include the opening cysteine and the closing phenylalanine or tryptophan. The order of the fields is J gene, D gene, clone size, CDR3 length, V gene, CDR3 protein, CDR3 DNA. D genes are given only for firm matches. Some rows mark clone size as missing; the rest say once, few, many or name a class of expanded clone.

J gene: TRBJ2-1
D gene: TRBD2
clone size: .
CDR3 length: 17
V gene: TRBV7-2
CDR3 protein: CASSSSGTSARNNEQFF
CDR3 DNA: TGTGCCAGCAGCTCCTCCGGGACTAGCGCTAGAAACAATGAGCAGTTCTTC

J gene: TRBJ2-1
D gene: .
clone size: .
CDR3 length: 17
V gene: TRBV6-5
CDR3 protein: CASSYPGPTGSYNEQFF
CDR3 DNA: TGTGCCAGCAGTTACCCGGGCCCTACGGGCTCCTACAATGAGCAGTTCTTC

J gene: TRBJ1-1
D gene: TRBD1
clone size: .
CDR3 length: 16
V gene: TRBV7-2
CDR3 protein: CASSLAGTGGGTEAFF
CDR3 DNA: TGTGCCAGCAGCTTAGCCGGGACAGGGGGCGGCACTGAAGCTTTCTTT

J gene: TRBJ2-1
D gene: .
clone size: once
CDR3 length: 15
V gene: TRBV2
CDR3 protein: CASSVAGQSYNEQFF
CDR3 DNA: TGTGCCAGCAGTGTAGCGGGACAGTCCTACAATGAGCAGTTCTTC

J gene: TRBJ1-1
D gene: .
clone size: .
CDR3 length: 14
V gene: TRBV5-1
CDR3 protein: CASSLVTTNTEAFF
CDR3 DNA: TGCGCCAGCAGCTTGGTGACAACGAACACTGAAGCTTTCTTT

J gene: TRBJ2-2
D gene: .
clone size: .
CDR3 length: 14
V gene: TRBV4-1
CDR3 protein: CATRAGGGTGELFF
CDR3 DNA: TGCGCCACCAGGGCTGGTGGGGGCACCGGGGAGCTGTTTTTT

J gene: TRBJ1-5
D gene: .
clone size: .
CDR3 length: 15
V gene: TRBV2
CDR3 protein: CASSDGSPGISPQHF
CDR3 DNA: TGTGCCAGCAGTGACGGCAGCCCAGGGATTAGTCCCCAGCATTTT

J gene: TRBJ2-6
D gene: .
clone size: .
CDR3 length: 14
V gene: TRBV11-2
CDR3 protein: CASSAIREANVLTF
CDR3 DNA: TGTGCCAGCAGCGCCATCCGAGAGGCCAACGTCCTGACTTTC

J gene: TRBJ2-1
D gene: TRBD2
clone size: few
CDR3 length: 15
V gene: TRBV7-6
CDR3 protein: CASSLSGGSYNEQFF
CDR3 DNA: TGTGCCAGCAGCTTGTCGGGGGGCTCCTACAATGAGCAGTTCTTC

J gene: TRBJ2-2
D gene: TRBD2
clone size: .
CDR3 length: 15
V gene: TRBV20-1
CDR3 protein: CSARHSGSTSGELFF
CDR3 DNA: TGCAGTGCTAGACATAGCGGGAGTACCTCCGGGGAGCTGTTTTTT

J gene: TRBJ1-1
D gene: .
clone size: .
CDR3 length: 14
V gene: TRBV18
CDR3 protein: CASSPGTDNTEAFF
CDR3 DNA: TGTGCCAGCTCACCAGGGACCGATAACACTGAAGCTTTCTTT

J gene: TRBJ1-1
D gene: .
clone size: .
CDR3 length: 15
V gene: TRBV27
CDR3 protein: CASSRRQVLGTEAFF
CDR3 DNA: TGTGCCAGCAGTCGCCGGCAAGTCTTGGGGACTGAAGCTTTCTTT

J gene: TRBJ2-1
D gene: TRBD1
clone size: .
CDR3 length: 15
V gene: TRBV20-1
CDR3 protein: CSAREAGGLNNEQFF
CDR3 DNA: TGCAGTGCTAGAGAGGCAGGGGGCCTAAACAATGAGCAGTTCTTC

J gene: TRBJ1-5
D gene: TRBD1
clone size: .
CDR3 length: 15
V gene: TRBV28
CDR3 protein: CASRATGTGYQPQHF
CDR3 DNA: TGTGCCAGCAGGGCTACCGGGACAGGGTATCAGCCCCAGCATTTT

J gene: TRBJ1-2
D gene: .
clone size: .
CDR3 length: 14
V gene: TRBV14
CDR3 protein: CASSQQRINYGYTF
CDR3 DNA: TGTGCCAGCAGCCAACAGCGAATCAACTATGGCTACACCTTC

J gene: TRBJ2-7
D gene: .
clone size: .
CDR3 length: 17
V gene: TRBV4-1
CDR3 protein: CASSQGLGGGGQGEQYF
CDR3 DNA: TGCGCCAGCAGCCAAGGCCTCGGCGGCGGCGGGCAGGGCGAGCAGTACTTC

J gene: TRBJ2-7
D gene: .
clone size: .
CDR3 length: 16
V gene: TRBV27
CDR3 protein: CASWGTRDNPSYEQYF
CDR3 DNA: TGTGCCAGCTGGGGGACGCGAGACAACCCCTCCTACGAGCAGTACTTC

J gene: TRBJ2-2
D gene: TRBD1
clone size: once
CDR3 length: 15
V gene: TRBV20-1
CDR3 protein: CSAMDRGGYTGELFF
CDR3 DNA: TGCAGTGCTATGGACAGGGGGGGTTACACCGGGGAGCTGTTTTTT

J gene: TRBJ1-1
D gene: .
clone size: .
CDR3 length: 15
V gene: TRBV7-9
CDR3 protein: CASSLAGRGDTEAFF
CDR3 DNA: TGTGCCAGCAGCTTAGCCGGGAGGGGTGACACTGAAGCTTTCTTT

J gene: TRBJ2-5
D gene: .
clone size: .
CDR3 length: 15
V gene: TRBV29-1
CDR3 protein: CSVTHGGMMVETQYF
CDR3 DNA: TGCAGCGTTACGCACGGGGGAATGATGGTAGAGACCCAGTACTTC

J gene: TRBJ2-5
D gene: .
clone size: .
CDR3 length: 16
V gene: TRBV9
CDR3 protein: CASSVVGGTSGETQYF
CDR3 DNA: TGTGCCAGCAGCGTAGTAGGGGGTACCTCCGGGGAGACCCAGTACTTC

J gene: TRBJ1-3
D gene: .
clone size: .
CDR3 length: 13
V gene: TRBV29-1
CDR3 protein: CSVEDRQVGTIYF
CDR3 DNA: TGCAGCGTTGAAGATCGGCAGGTTGGCACCATATATTTT

J gene: TRBJ2-7
D gene: .
clone size: .
CDR3 length: 12
V gene: TRBV12-3/TRBV12-4
CDR3 protein: CASSKTWYEQYF
CDR3 DNA: TGTGCCAGCAGTAAGACCTGGTACGAGCAGTACTTC

J gene: TRBJ1-2
D gene: .
clone size: .
CDR3 length: 12
V gene: TRBV20-1
CDR3 protein: CSARESGSRCTF
CDR3 DNA: TGCAGTGCTAGAGAGTCCGGCTCCAGGTGTACCTTC

J gene: TRBJ2-7
D gene: .
clone size: once
CDR3 length: 14
V gene: TRBV7-2
CDR3 protein: CASSSQGKGYEQYF
CDR3 DNA: TGTGCCAGCAGCTCTCAAGGGAAGGGCTACGAGCAGTACTTC

J gene: TRBJ1-5
D gene: .
clone size: .
CDR3 length: 14
V gene: TRBV28
CDR3 protein: CASSLDSVNQPQHF
CDR3 DNA: TGTGCCAGCAGTTTGGACAGCGTGAATCAGCCCCAGCATTTT

J gene: TRBJ2-7
D gene: .
clone size: .
CDR3 length: 14
V gene: TRBV27
CDR3 protein: CASRTARSPYEQYF
CDR3 DNA: TGTGCCAGCAGGACGGCCAGAAGCCCATACGAGCAGTACTTC

J gene: TRBJ1-2
D gene: .
clone size: .
CDR3 length: 15
V gene: TRBV3-1
CDR3 protein: CASSPGGAQDYGYTF
CDR3 DNA: TGTGCCAGCAGCCCGGGGGGGGCGCAAGACTATGGCTACACCTTC

J gene: TRBJ1-6
D gene: .
clone size: .
CDR3 length: 12
V gene: TRBV12-3/TRBV12-4
CDR3 protein: CASSFPNSPLHF
CDR3 DNA: TGTGCCAGCAGTTTTCCAAATTCACCCCTCCACTTT

J gene: TRBJ2-1
D gene: TRBD2
clone size: .
CDR3 length: 15
V gene: TRBV5-5
CDR3 protein: CASSLEIAGAVEQFF
CDR3 DNA: TGTGCCAGCAGCTTGGAGATAGCGGGAGCGGTTGAGCAGTTCTTC

J gene: TRBJ2-3
D gene: .
clone size: .
CDR3 length: 16
V gene: TRBV6-4
CDR3 protein: CASSDLIGGNTDTQYF
CDR3 DNA: TGTGCCAGCAGTGACTTGATCGGGGGTAACACAGATACGCAGTATTTT

J gene: TRBJ2-1
D gene: .
clone size: .
CDR3 length: 14
V gene: TRBV7-7
CDR3 protein: CASSLVAGNNEQFF
CDR3 DNA: TGTGCCAGCAGCTTAGTTGCAGGGAACAATGAGCAGTTCTTC

J gene: TRBJ2-7
D gene: .
clone size: .
CDR3 length: 12
V gene: TRBV29-1
CDR3 protein: CSVGAQGYEQYF
CDR3 DNA: TGCAGCGTTGGGGCCCAGGGGTACGAGCAGTACTTC

J gene: TRBJ2-6
D gene: .
clone size: .
CDR3 length: 19
V gene: TRBV28
CDR3 protein: CASSKLTGGRSSGANVLTF
CDR3 DNA: TGTGCCAGCAGTAAGCTAACGGGGGGCCGAAGCTCTGGGGCCAACGTCCTGACTTTC

J gene: TRBJ2-1
D gene: .
clone size: .
CDR3 length: 15
V gene: TRBV7-2
CDR3 protein: CASSLVGKTDNEQFF
CDR3 DNA: TGTGCCAGCAGCCTAGTGGGGAAGACTGACAATGAGCAGTTCTTC

J gene: TRBJ1-5
D gene: TRBD1
clone size: .
CDR3 length: 14
V gene: TRBV2
CDR3 protein: CASSRMTGTEPQHF
CDR3 DNA: TGTGCCAGCAGCCGCATGACAGGGACTGAGCCCCAGCATTTT

J gene: TRBJ2-5
D gene: TRBD1
clone size: .
CDR3 length: 14
V gene: TRBV3-1
CDR3 protein: CASSRWTGQETQYF
CDR3 DNA: TGTGCCAGCAGCCGCTGGACAGGACAAGAGACCCAGTACTTC

J gene: TRBJ1-5
D gene: TRBD1
clone size: .
CDR3 length: 18
V gene: TRBV15
CDR3 protein: CATSRDWPDRANNQPQHF
CDR3 DNA: TGTGCCACCAGCAGAGATTGGCCGGACAGGGCCAACAATCAGCCCCAGCATTTT

J gene: TRBJ1-1
D gene: .
clone size: .
CDR3 length: 17
V gene: TRBV5-6
CDR3 protein: CASSPLGTDIPNTEAFF
CDR3 DNA: TGTGCCAGCAGCCCACTTGGGACCGACATACCGAACACTGAAGCTTTCTTT

J gene: TRBJ1-5
D gene: .
clone size: .
CDR3 length: 15
V gene: TRBV28
CDR3 protein: CASSSTVPSNQPQHF
CDR3 DNA: TGTGCCAGCAGTTCTACGGTACCTAGCAATCAGCCCCAGCATTTT

J gene: TRBJ1-2
D gene: .
clone size: few
CDR3 length: 13
V gene: TRBV14
CDR3 protein: CASSQVTNYGYTF
CDR3 DNA: TGTGCCAGCAGCCAAGTTACGAACTATGGCTACACCTTC

J gene: TRBJ1-1
D gene: .
clone size: .
CDR3 length: 14
V gene: TRBV14
CDR3 protein: CASSQGGGHTEAFF
CDR3 DNA: TGTGCCAGCAGCCAAGGAGGGGGGCACACTGAAGCTTTCTTT

J gene: TRBJ2-2
D gene: .
clone size: .
CDR3 length: 12
V gene: TRBV4-1
CDR3 protein: CASSQDGGELFF
CDR3 DNA: TGCGCCAGCAGCCAAGATGGGGGGGAGCTGTTTTTT